The entry below describes one T cell receptor beta chain. This entry comes from a study of CXCR3-negative and CXCR3-positive naive CD8 T cells. The TRB cDNA libraries were prepared by 5' RACE with UMI labels. Following a re-call of the 5' RACE reads, TCRdb has one entry per CDR3 protein and lacks DNA. This sample's clone table lists some 130,000 distinct CDR3 sequences. Sequenced sample: naive CXCR3- CD8+ T cells from blood. The subset is: CD45RO-CCR7+CD27+CD95- naive CD8+ T cells lacking CXCR3 (TNR3-). This TCR derives from a human donor in good health. Some clones in this sample may be carry-over from other donors' samples.

This chain's CDR3 is CASSLGELAGGPGVDTQYF. V usage is TRBV7-2 and J usage is TRBJ2-3; TCRdb picks TRBD2, but there is no DNA to check that call. Germline V gives CDR1 SGHTA, CDR2 FQGNSA. This CDR3 has 19 amino acids.